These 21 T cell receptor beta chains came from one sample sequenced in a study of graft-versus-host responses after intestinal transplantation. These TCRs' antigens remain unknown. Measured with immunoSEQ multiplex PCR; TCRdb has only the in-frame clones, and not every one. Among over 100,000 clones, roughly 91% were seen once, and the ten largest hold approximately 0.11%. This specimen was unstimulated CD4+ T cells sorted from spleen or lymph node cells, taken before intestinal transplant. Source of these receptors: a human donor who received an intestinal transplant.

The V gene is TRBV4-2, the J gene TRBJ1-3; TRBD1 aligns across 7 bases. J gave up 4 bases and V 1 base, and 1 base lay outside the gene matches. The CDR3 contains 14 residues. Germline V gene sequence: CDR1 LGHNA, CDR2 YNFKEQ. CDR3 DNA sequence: TGTGCCAGCAGCCAAGGGGACAGAGGAAACACCATATATTTT. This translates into CASSQGDRGNTIYF.

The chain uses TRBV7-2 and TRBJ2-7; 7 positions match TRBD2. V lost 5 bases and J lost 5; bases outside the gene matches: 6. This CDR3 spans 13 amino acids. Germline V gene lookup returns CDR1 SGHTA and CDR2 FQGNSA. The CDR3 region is CASSRGRENEQYF. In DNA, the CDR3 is TGTGCCAGCAGCCGAGGGCGGGAGAACGAGCAGTACTTC. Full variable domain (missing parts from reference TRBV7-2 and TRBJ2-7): GAGVSQSPSNKVTEKGKDVELRCDPISGHTALYWYRQSLGQGLEFLIYFQGNSAPDKSGLPSDRFSAERTGGSVSTLTIQRTQQEDSAVYLCASSRGRENEQYFGPGTRLTVT.

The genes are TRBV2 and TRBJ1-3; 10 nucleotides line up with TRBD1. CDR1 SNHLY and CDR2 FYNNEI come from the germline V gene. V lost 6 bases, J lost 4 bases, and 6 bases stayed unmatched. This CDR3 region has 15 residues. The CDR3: CASRGQGITGNTIYF. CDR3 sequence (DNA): TGTGCCAGCAGGGGACAGGGGATTACCGGAAACACCATATATTTT.

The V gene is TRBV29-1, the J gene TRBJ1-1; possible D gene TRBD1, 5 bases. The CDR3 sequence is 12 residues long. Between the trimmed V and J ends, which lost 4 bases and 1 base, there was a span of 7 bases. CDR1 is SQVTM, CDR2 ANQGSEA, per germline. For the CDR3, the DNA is TGCAGCGTTGTTACAGGGAACACTGAAGCTTTCTTT. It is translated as CSVVTGNTEAFF.

The CDR3 nucleotides are TGCGCCAGCAGGGCCGGACAGGGAATTTCCTATGGCTACACCTTC. Translation: CASRAGQGISYGYTF. The V call is TRBV5-1, the J call TRBJ1-2; 8 bases are a match to TRBD1. Trimming removed 5 bases from V and 4 bases from J; junction bases left unmatched: 10. The CDR3 is 15 amino acids. Per the germline V gene, CDR1 is SGHRS and CDR2 is YFSETQ. Full variable domain (missing parts from reference TRBV5-1 and TRBJ1-2): KAGVTQTPRYLIKTRGQQVTLSCSPISGHRSVSWYQQTPGQGLQFLFEYFSETQRNKGNFPGRFSGRQFSNSRSEMNVSTLELGDSALYLCASRAGQGISYGYTFGSGTRLTVV.

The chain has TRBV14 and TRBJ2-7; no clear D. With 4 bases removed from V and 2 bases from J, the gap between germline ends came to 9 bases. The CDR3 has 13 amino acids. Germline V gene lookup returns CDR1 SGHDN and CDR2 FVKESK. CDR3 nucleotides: TGTGCCAGCAGCCGACTCACCCCCTACGAGCAGTACTTC. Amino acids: CASSRLTPYEQYF.

CDR3 bases: TGTGCCAGCAGCTTGAGGGCGGGAGTGGGATTCAATGAGCAGTTCTTC. It is translated as CASSLRAGVGFNEQFF. V usage is TRBV7-2 and J usage is TRBJ2-1; TRBD2 agrees at 7 bases. The CDR3 has 16 amino acids. Looked up from germline, CDR1 is SGHTA and CDR2 is FQGNSA. V gave up 3 bases and J gave up 6 bases; unmatched junction bases: 11.

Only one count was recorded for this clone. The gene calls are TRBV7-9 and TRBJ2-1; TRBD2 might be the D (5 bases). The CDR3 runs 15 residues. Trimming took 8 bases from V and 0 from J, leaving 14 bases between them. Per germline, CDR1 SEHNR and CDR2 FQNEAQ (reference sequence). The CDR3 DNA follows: TGTGCCAGCGCTAGAGAGGGCAGCTCCTACAATGAGCAGTTCTTC. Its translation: CASAREGSSYNEQFF.

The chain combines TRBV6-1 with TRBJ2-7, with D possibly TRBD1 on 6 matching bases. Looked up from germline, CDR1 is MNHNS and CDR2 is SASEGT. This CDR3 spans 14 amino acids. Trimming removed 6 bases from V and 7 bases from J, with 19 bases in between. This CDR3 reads CASSAGTSSLEQYF. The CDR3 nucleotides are TGTGCCAGCAGCGCCGGGACAAGCTCCCTGGAGCAGTACTTC.

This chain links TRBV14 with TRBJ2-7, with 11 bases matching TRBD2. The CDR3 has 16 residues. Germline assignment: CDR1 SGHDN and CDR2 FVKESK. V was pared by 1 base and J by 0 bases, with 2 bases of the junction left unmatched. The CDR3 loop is CASSQGLAGFSYEQYF. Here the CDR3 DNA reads TGTGCCAGCAGCCAAGGACTAGCGGGATTCTCCTACGAGCAGTACTTC.

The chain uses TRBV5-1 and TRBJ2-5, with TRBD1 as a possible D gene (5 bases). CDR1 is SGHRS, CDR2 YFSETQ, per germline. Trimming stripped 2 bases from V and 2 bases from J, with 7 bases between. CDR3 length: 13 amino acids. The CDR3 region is CASSFRQQETQYF. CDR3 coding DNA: TGCGCCAGCAGCTTTCGACAGCAAGAGACCCAGTACTTC.

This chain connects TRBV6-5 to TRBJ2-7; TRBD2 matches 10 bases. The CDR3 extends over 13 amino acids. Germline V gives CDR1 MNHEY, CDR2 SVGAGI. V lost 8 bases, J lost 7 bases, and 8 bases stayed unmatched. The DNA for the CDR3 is TGTGCCAGCCACCGTAGCGGGAGGAGGGAGCAGTACTTC. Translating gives CASHRSGRREQYF.

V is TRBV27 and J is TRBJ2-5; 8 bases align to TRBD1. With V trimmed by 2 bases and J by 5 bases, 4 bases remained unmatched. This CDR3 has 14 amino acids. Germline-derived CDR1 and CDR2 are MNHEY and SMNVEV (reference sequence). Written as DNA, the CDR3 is TGTGCCAGCAGTTTAAGGACAGGGATGGAGACCCAGTACTTC. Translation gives CASSLRTGMETQYF.

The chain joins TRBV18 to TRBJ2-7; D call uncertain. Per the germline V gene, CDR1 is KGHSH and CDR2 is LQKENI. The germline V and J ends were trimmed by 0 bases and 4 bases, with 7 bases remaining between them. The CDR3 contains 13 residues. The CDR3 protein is CASSPPSDYEQYF. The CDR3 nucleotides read TGTGCCAGCTCACCACCGTCAGATTACGAGCAGTACTTC.

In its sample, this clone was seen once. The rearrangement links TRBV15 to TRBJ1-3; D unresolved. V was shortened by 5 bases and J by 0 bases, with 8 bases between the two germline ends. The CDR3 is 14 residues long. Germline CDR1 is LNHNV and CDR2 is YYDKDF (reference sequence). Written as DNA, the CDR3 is TGTGCCACCAGCGGCTCAGTCTCTGGAAACACCATATATTTT. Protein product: CATSGSVSGNTIYF.

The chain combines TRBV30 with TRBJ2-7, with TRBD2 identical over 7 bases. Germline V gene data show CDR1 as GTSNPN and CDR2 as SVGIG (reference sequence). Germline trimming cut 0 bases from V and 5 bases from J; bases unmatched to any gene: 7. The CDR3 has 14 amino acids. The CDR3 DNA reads TGTGCCTGGAGTGTGCGGGGGATCCGGGACGAGCAGTACTTC. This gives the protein CAWSVRGIRDEQYF.

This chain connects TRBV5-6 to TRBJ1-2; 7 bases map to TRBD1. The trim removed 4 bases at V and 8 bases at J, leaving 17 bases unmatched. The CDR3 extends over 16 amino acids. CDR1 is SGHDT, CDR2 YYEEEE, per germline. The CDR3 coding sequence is TGTGCCAGCAGCAAACCCGGACAGGAATCTGTTTTGGGCTACACCTTC. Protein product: CASSKPGQESVLGYTF.

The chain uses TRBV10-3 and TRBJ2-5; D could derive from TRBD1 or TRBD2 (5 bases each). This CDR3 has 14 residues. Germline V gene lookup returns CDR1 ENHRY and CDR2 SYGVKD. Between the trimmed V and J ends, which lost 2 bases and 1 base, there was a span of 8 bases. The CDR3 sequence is CAISEGTFQETQYF. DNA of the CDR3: TGTGCCATCAGTGAGGGGACCTTCCAAGAGACCCAGTACTTC.

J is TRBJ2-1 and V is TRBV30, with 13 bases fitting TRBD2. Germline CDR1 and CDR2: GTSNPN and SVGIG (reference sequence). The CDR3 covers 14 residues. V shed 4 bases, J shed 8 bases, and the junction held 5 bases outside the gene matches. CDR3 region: CAWIRTSGSYEQFF. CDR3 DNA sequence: TGTGCCTGGATCCGGACTAGCGGGAGCTATGAGCAGTTCTTC.

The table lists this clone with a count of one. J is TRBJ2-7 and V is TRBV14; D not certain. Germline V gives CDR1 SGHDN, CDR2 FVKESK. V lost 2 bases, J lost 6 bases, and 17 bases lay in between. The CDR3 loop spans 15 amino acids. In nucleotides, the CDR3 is TGTGCCAGCAGCCAATATCAAGGTATAACGTCCGAGCAGTACTTC. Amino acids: CASSQYQGITSEQYF.

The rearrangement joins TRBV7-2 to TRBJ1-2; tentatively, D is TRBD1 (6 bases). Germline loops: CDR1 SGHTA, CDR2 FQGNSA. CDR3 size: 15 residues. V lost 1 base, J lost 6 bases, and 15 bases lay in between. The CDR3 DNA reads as TGTGCCAGCAGCTTAGGTAGGGGGGGCGCGGATGGCTACACCTTC. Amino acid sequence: CASSLGRGGADGYTF.